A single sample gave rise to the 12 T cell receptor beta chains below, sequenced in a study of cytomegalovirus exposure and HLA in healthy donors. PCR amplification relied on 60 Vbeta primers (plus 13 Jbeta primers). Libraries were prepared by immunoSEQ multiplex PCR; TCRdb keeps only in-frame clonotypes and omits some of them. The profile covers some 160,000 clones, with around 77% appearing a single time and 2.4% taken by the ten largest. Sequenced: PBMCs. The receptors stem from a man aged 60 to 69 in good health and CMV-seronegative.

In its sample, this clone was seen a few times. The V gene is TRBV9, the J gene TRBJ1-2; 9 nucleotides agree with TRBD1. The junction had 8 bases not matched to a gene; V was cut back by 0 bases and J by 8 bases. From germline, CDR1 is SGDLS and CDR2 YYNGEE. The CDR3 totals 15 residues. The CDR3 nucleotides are TGTGCCAGCAGCGTAGCAACAGGGGGCGGGAGGGGCTACACCTTC. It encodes CASSVATGGGRGYTF.

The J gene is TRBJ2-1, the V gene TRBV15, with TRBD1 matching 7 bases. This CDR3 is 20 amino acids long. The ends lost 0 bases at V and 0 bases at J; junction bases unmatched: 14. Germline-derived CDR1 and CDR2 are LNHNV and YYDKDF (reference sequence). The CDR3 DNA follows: TGTGCCACCAGCAGAGATGAGAAACGGACAGGCCCGAGCTCCTACAATGAGCAGTTCTTC. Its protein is CATSRDEKRTGPSSYNEQFF.

CDR3: CASSPPLAGEDNEQFF. CDR3 nucleotide sequence: TGTGCCAGCAGCCCCCCGCTAGCGGGGGAAGACAATGAGCAGTTCTTC. The chain employs TRBV9 and TRBJ2-1; TRBD2 agrees at 10 bases. CDR1 and CDR2 from the germline V gene are SGDLS and YYNGEE. The CDR3 has 16 amino acids. Germline trimming cut 4 bases from V and 5 bases from J; bases unmatched to any gene: 9.

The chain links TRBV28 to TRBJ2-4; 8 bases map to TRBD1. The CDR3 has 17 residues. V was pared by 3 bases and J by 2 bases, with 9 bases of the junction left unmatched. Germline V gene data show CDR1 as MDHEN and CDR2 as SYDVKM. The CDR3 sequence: CASSFYQGAGSKNIQYF. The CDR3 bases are TGTGCCAGCAGTTTTTATCAGGGGGCCGGTTCCAAAAACATTCAGTACTTC. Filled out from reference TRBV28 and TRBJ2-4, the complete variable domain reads DVKVTQSSRYLVKRTGEKVFLECVQDMDHENMFWYRQDPGLGLRLIYFSYDVKMKEKGDIPEGYSVSREKKERFSLILESASTNQTSMYLCASSFYQGAGSKNIQYFGAGTRLSVL.

The CDR3 is CASSARTIQGLDTEAFF. CDR3 nucleotides: TGTGCCAGCTCAGCCCGAACTATACAGGGTTTGGACACTGAAGCTTTCTTT. This chain connects TRBV18 to TRBJ1-1, with TRBD1 as a possible D gene (6 bases). The CDR3 is 17 amino acids. Germline V gene data show CDR1 as KGHSH and CDR2 as LQKENI. V shed 5 bases and J shed 3 bases, with 22 bases lying between them.

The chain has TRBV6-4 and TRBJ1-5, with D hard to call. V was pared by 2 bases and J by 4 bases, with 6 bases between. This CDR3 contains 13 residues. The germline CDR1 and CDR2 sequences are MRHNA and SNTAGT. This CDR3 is CASSDGNNQPQHF. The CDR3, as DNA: TGTGCCAGCAGTGACGGCAATAATCAGCCCCAGCATTTT.

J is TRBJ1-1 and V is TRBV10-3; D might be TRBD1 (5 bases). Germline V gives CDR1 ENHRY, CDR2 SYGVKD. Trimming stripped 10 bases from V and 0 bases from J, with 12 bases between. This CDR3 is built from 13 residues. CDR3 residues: CATRQSMNTEAFF. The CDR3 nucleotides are TGTGCCACCCGACAGAGCATGAACACTGAAGCTTTCTTT.

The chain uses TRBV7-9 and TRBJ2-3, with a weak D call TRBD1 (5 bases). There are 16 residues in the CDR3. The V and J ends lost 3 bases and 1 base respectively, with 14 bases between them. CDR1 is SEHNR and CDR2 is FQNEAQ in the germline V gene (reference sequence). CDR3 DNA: TGTGCCAGCAGCTTGGTTACAGGCCCTCGCACAGATACGCAGTATTTT. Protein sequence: CASSLVTGPRTDTQYF.

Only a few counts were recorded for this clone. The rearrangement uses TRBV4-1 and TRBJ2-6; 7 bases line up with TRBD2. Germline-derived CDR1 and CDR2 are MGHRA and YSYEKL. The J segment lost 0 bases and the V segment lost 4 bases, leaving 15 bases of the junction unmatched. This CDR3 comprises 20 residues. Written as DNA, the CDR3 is TGCGCCAGCAGCCCAAGTGGGGGGGAGCGGGTGGACTCTGGGGCCAACGTCCTGACTTTC. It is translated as CASSPSGGERVDSGANVLTF.

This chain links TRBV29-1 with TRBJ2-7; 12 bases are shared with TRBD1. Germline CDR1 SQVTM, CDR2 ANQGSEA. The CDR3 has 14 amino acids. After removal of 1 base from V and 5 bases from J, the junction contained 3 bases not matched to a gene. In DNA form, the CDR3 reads TGCAGCGTTGAAGCGGGGACAGGGGGCGACGAGCAGTACTTC. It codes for CSVEAGTGGDEQYF.

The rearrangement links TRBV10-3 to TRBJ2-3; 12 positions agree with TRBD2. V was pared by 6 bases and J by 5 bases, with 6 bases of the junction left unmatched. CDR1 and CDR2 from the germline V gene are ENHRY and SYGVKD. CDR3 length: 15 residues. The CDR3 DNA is TGTGCCATCAGAGAACTAGCGGGGGGTGGAGATACGCAGTATTTT. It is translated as CAIRELAGGGDTQYF.

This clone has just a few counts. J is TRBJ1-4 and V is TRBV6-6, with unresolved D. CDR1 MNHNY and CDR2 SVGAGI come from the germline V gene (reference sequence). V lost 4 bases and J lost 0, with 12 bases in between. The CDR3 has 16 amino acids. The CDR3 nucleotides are TGTGCCAGCAGTTCTACAGCCTTCTCAACTAATGAAAAACTGTTTTTT. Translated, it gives CASSSTAFSTNEKLFF.